This TCR beta chain appears in the sequencing data of a study of PD-1 blockade in classical Hodgkin lymphoma. The CDR3 spans 13 residues. CDR1 is MGHDK, CDR2 SYGVNS, per germline. Each patient's relapse followed autologous stem cell transplantation, and brentuximab vedotin exposure varied. For this clone: One end of the junction varies from germline; a read error may be responsible. Other DNA sequences within the sample encode an identical CDR3.

The protocol was immunoSEQ multiplex PCR, while the TCRdb copy is restricted to in-frame clones and leaves out a portion. The repertoire consists of approximately 70,000 clones, with just over 90% occurring once and the leading ten covering about 8%. The sample was peripheral blood mononuclear cells (PBMCs), taken at baseline. The chain uses TRBV25-1 and TRBJ1-2; D call uncertain. This receptor was identified in a human donor with classical Hodgkin lymphoma. CDR3 sequence reads: CASSEAYGYGYTF. CDR3 bases: TGTGCTAGCAGTGAAGCGTATGGCTATGGCTACACCTTC.